These 23 T cell receptor beta chains originate from one sample sequenced in a study of T-cell memory formation after mild COVID-19. Each CDR3 protein gets one entry after TCRdb re-called the 5' RACE reads with MiXCR. The table includes fewer than 95,000 distinct CDR3 sequences, about 13% detected once. Sequencing input: PBMCs or a T cell subset sorted from them (not recorded which). All receptors come from an adult woman who had mild COVID-19 (a few samples of this study predate the infection). Cell type and time point are not known.

The V and J genes are TRBV30 and TRBJ1-5, with 8 bases matching TRBD1. CDR1 is GTSNPN, CDR2 SVGIG, per germline (reference sequence). CDR3 length equals 14 residues. V lost 5 bases to trimming and J lost 2 bases; unmatched junction nucleotides: 5. In DNA form, the CDR3 reads TGTGCCTGGGGTCCGGGACAGGGCAATCAGCCCCAGCATTTT. Residues: CAWGPGQGNQPQHF.

This clonotype has just a few counts. V and J are TRBV15 and TRBJ2-2; TRBD2 might be the D (5 bases). This CDR3 is built from 12 residues. The ends were cut back, 6 bases at V and 8 bases at J, with 10 bases in the middle. Germline V gene sequence: CDR1 LNHNV, CDR2 YYDKDF (reference sequence). The CDR3 here is CATREGRGELFF. The CDR3 DNA reads as TGTGCCACCAGAGAGGGTCGTGGGGAGCTGTTTTTT.

This chain joins TRBV6-5 and TRBJ2-1; D ambiguous. V lost 4 bases to trimming and J lost 0 bases, with 16 bases between them. The length of the CDR3 is 17 residues. Germline V gene sequence: CDR1 MNHEY, CDR2 SVGAGI. CDR3 protein: CASSSRWGIGSYNEQFF. The CDR3 DNA reads as TGTGCCAGCAGTTCCCGTTGGGGAATTGGCTCCTACAATGAGCAGTTCTTC.

The chain couples TRBV6-1 to TRBJ2-7; unclear D gene. V lost 2 bases to trimming and J lost 4 bases, with 15 bases between them. The CDR3 loop spans 15 amino acids. From germline, CDR1 is MNHNS and CDR2 SASEGT. The CDR3 spells CASSETARRNYEQYF. CDR3 DNA: TGTGCCAGCAGTGAAACCGCCCGAAGGAATTACGAGCAGTACTTC.

The chain has TRBV7-2 and TRBJ2-3; no clear D. CDR1 is SGHTA, CDR2 FQGNSA, per germline. The CDR3 length is 12 residues. Trimming stripped 5 bases from V and 6 bases from J, with 9 bases between. CDR3 amino acids: CASSPRIDTQYF. The CDR3 nucleotides are TGTGCCAGCAGCCCAAGGATTGATACGCAGTATTTT.

This clonotype was observed a few times. The CDR3 bases are TGTGCCAGCACTCCAACCGGGTACAATGAGCAGTTCTTC. This gives the protein CASTPTGYNEQFF. The chain links TRBV7-9 to TRBJ2-1; D ambiguous. This CDR3 comprises 13 residues. The germline gives CDR1 SEHNR, CDR2 FQNEAQ (reference sequence). V was shortened by 7 bases and J by 4 bases, with 11 bases between the two germline ends. Combining the CDR3 with reference TRBV7-9 and TRBJ2-1 gives the whole variable domain DTGVSQNPRHKITKRGQNVTFRCDPISEHNRLYWYRQTLGQGPEFLTYFQNEAQLEKSRLLSDRFSAERPKGSFSTLEIQRTEQGDSAMYLCASTPTGYNEQFFGPGTRLTVL.

The chain uses TRBV6-6 and TRBJ2-1; 7 positions agree with TRBD2. This CDR3 comprises 15 residues. J gave up 7 bases and V 6 bases, and 12 bases lay outside the gene matches. Germline V gene lookup returns CDR1 MNHNY and CDR2 SVGAGI (reference sequence). CDR3: CASSPVWEGGNEQFF. The CDR3 nucleotides are TGTGCCAGCAGCCCCGTTTGGGAGGGAGGTAATGAGCAGTTCTTC.

This clonotype has just a few counts. The V gene is TRBV12-3 or TRBV12-4, the J gene TRBJ2-7; D is ambiguous. The CDR3 loop spans 14 amino acids. The ends were cut back, 3 bases at V and 0 bases at J, with 9 bases in the middle. CDR3: CASSLIPSSYEQYF. Here the CDR3 DNA reads TGTGCCAGCAGTTTGATTCCTAGCTCCTACGAGCAGTACTTC.

The V gene is TRBV7-9, the J gene TRBJ2-2; the D gene is possibly TRBD2 (6 bases). Germline values: CDR1 SEHNR, CDR2 FQNEAQ (reference sequence). CDR3 length equals 16 residues. Trimming pared 4 bases from V and 7 bases from J, leaving 19 bases between. The CDR3 reads CASSSGDPRRVGELFF. In DNA, the CDR3 is TGTGCCAGCAGCTCGGGGGACCCAAGACGGGTCGGGGAGCTGTTTTTT.

This clonotype was recorded a few times. One end of the junction does not line up with germline, which may come from a read error. The rearrangement joins TRBV7-7 to TRBJ2-3; TRBD2 aligns across 9 bases. This CDR3 has 16 residues. Germline CDR1 SSHAT, CDR2 FNYEAQ (reference sequence). The CDR3 DNA is TGTGCTAGCAGCTTAGCGGGAGCGGGGGACACAGATACGCAGTATTTT. Translated: CASSLAGAGDTDTQYF.

The genes are TRBV19 and TRBJ2-1; tentative D call: TRBD1 (5 bases). CDR3 size: 13 residues. CDR1 and CDR2 (germline): LNHDA, SQIVND (reference sequence). V was clipped by 4 bases and J by 5 bases, with 9 bases between them. CDR3 bases: TGTGCCAGTAGTACCACAGGAAACAATGAGCAGTTCTTC. This gives the protein CASSTTGNNEQFF.

This clonotype was seen many times. This chain connects TRBV20-1 to TRBJ2-1, with 9 bases aligning to TRBD2. Germline V CDR1 and CDR2: DFQATT, SNEGSKA (reference sequence). This CDR3 is built from 13 residues. With V trimmed by 3 bases and J by 10 bases, 7 bases remained unmatched. CDR3: CSASEGLAREQFF. As DNA, the CDR3 is TGCAGTGCTAGCGAGGGACTAGCTAGGGAGCAGTTCTTC.

This clonotype showed up just a few times. The chain employs TRBV4-3 and TRBJ2-7; D is tentatively TRBD1 or TRBD2 (5 bases each). The CDR3 contains 17 residues. The germline gives CDR1 LGHNA, CDR2 YSLEER. Deletions cut 0 bases from V and 0 bases from J, with 15 bases between. The CDR3, as DNA: TGCGCCAGCAGCCAAGATTATCCGGGACGGACCTCCTACGAGCAGTACTTC. It yields the protein CASSQDYPGRTSYEQYF.

This clonotype was picked up a small number of times. The V call is TRBV24-1, the J call TRBJ2-1; the match to TRBD1 covers 7 bases. The CDR3 is 15 residues long. In germline, CDR1 is KGHDR, CDR2 SFDVKD. J was trimmed by 8 bases and V by 3 bases; bases with no gene match: 9. The CDR3 loop is CATSDDRAVFDEQFF. The CDR3 coding sequence is TGTGCCACCAGTGATGACAGGGCTGTTTTCGATGAGCAGTTCTTC.

This chain joins TRBV20-1 and TRBJ2-2; D possibly uses TRBD1 or TRBD2 (5 bases each). The CDR3 is 15 residues long. Germline assignment: CDR1 DFQATT and CDR2 SNEGSKA (reference sequence). V gave up 0 bases and J gave up 7 bases, with 15 bases separating them. The CDR3 coding sequence is TGCAGTGCTAGAGACCGGGACCTGTGGGGCGGGGAGCTGTTTTTT. It is translated as CSARDRDLWGGELFF.

This chain uses TRBV29-1 with TRBJ2-7; tentative D call: TRBD1 (5 bases). The germline V gene encodes CDR1 SQVTM and CDR2 ANQGSEA. The CDR3 extends over 11 amino acids. CDR3 protein: CGGLWGHEQYF. In DNA, the CDR3 is TGCGGCGGCCTTTGGGGCCACGAGCAGTACTTC.

This clonotype showed up just once. The gene calls are TRBV29-1 and TRBJ2-2; TRBD1 aligns across 8 bases. The CDR3 consists of 16 residues. Germline V gives CDR1 SQVTM, CDR2 ANQGSEA. Trimming took 6 bases from V and 0 from J; bases not matched to a gene: 9. Here the CDR3 DNA reads TGCAGCGTCTTGACCGGGACAGGACCGAACACCGGGGAGCTGTTTTTT. It specifies CSVLTGTGPNTGELFF.

The chain combines TRBV5-1 with TRBJ2-7; TRBD2 matches at 7 bases. The length of the CDR3 is 15 residues. V lost 4 bases to trimming and J lost 1 base; unmatched junction nucleotides: 8. Germline values: CDR1 SGHRS, CDR2 YFSETQ. The CDR3 loop is CASSIEPGLSYEQYF. DNA of the CDR3: TGCGCCAGCAGCATTGAGCCGGGACTATCCTACGAGCAGTACTTC.

This clonotype was seen only a few times. This sequence joins TRBV6-2 or TRBV6-3 and TRBJ1-2; D unclear. This CDR3 has 12 amino acids. The germline CDR1 and CDR2 sequences are MNHEY and SVGEGT. The V end lost 0 bases, the J end lost 3 bases, and 2 bases lay between the germline ends. The CDR3, as DNA: TGTGCCAGCAGTTACTCCTACTATGGCTACACCTTC. Translated, it gives CASSYSYYGYTF.

V usage is TRBV11-2 and J usage is TRBJ2-5; 8 positions agree with TRBD2. V was pared by 7 bases and J by 4 bases, with 11 bases of the junction left unmatched. This CDR3 contains 15 residues. Looked up from germline, CDR1 is SGHAT and CDR2 is FQNNGV. CDR3: CASTPTGGAVETQYF. The CDR3 DNA sequence: TGTGCCAGCACCCCTACCGGGGGGGCGGTAGAGACCCAGTACTTC.

The table lists this clonotype with a few counts. This rearrangement joins TRBV9 to TRBJ2-7; D remains ambiguous. The CDR3 consists of 13 residues. V was trimmed by 0 bases and J by 5 bases, leaving 9 bases between them. Germline CDR1 is SGDLS and CDR2 is YYNGEE. As DNA, the CDR3 is TGTGCCAGCAGCGTAGGGGCGTGGGACGAGCAGTACTTC. It translates to CASSVGAWDEQYF.

This clonotype was found a few times. The CDR3 is CASSQESYNEQFF. CDR3 DNA: TGTGCCAGCAGCCAAGAATCTTACAATGAGCAGTTCTTC. The chain couples TRBV14 to TRBJ2-1; D remains ambiguous. Between the trimmed V and J ends, which lost 0 bases and 4 bases, there was a span of 4 bases. The CDR3 covers 13 residues. The germline gives CDR1 SGHDN, CDR2 FVKESK.

The rearrangement joins TRBV11-3 to TRBJ2-7, with no clear D. There are 13 residues in the CDR3. Germline loops: CDR1 SGHNT, CDR2 YENEEA. V was trimmed by 5 bases and J by 5 bases, leaving 13 bases between them. The CDR3 loop reads CASSTRTDHEQYF. The CDR3 DNA is TGTGCCAGCAGCACCAGGACGGACCACGAGCAGTACTTC.